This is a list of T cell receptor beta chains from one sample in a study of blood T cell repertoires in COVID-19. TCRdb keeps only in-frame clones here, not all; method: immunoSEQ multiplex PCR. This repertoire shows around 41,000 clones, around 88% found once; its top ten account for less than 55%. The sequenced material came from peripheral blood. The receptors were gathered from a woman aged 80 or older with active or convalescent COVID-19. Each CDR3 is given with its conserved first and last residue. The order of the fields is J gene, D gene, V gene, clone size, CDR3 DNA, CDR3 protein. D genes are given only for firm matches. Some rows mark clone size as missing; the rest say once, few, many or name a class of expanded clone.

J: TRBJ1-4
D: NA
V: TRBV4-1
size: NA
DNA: TGCGCCAGCAGCCAAGAATGGTTCCGGACGAGGAGCATCGGCGGGGAAAAACTGTTTTTT
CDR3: CASSQEWFRTRSIGGEKLFF

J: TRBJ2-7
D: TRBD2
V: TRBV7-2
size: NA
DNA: TGTGCCAGCAGACGGGGACTAGCGGGGACCTCCTACGAGCAGTACTTC
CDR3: CASRRGLAGTSYEQYF

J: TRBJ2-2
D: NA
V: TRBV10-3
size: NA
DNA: TGTGCCATCAGTGATAGTGGGCTAGCAGAGACCGGGGAGCTGTTTTTT
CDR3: CAISDSGLAETGELFF

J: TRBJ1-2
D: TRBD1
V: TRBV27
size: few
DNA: TGTGCCAGCAGTTCGGACAGGGCTGGCTACACCTTC
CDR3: CASSSDRAGYTF

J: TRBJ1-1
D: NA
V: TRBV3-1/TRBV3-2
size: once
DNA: TGTGCCAGCAGCCTTTCTGCACGGGCGGGCACTGAAGCTTTCTTT
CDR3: CASSLSARAGTEAFF

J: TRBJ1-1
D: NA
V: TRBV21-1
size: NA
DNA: TGTGCCAGCAGCAAGGAGGACACTGAAGCTTTCTTT
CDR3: CASSKEDTEAFF

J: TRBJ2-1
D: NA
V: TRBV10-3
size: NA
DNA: TGTGCCATCAGTGGACGGGCGGGAAACAATGAGCAGTTCTTC
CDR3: CAISGRAGNNEQFF

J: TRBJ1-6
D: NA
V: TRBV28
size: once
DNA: TGTGCCAGCAGTTCCCAGGGGCCGGATTCACCCCTCCACTTT
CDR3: CASSSQGPDSPLHF

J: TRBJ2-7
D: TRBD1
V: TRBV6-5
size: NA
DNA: TGTGCCAGCAGTTACAGTGAGGGGGCCTCCTACGAGCAGTACTTC
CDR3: CASSYSEGASYEQYF

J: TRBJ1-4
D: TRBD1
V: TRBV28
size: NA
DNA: TGTGCCAGCAGACCTCCGGGACAGGAGAAACTGTTTTTT
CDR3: CASRPPGQEKLFF

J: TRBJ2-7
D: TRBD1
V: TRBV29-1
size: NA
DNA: TGCAGCGTTGATGGGGGACAGCCCTACGAGCAGTACTTC
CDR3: CSVDGGQPYEQYF

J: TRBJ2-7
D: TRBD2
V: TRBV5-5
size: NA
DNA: TGTGCCAGCAGCGCAGGACTAGCGGTAAACTACGAGCAGTACTTC
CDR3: CASSAGLAVNYEQYF

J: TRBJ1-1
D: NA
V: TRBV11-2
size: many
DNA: TGTGCCAGCAGCTTAATGGAGCAAGCGAGCGCTTTCTTT
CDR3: CASSLMEQASAFF

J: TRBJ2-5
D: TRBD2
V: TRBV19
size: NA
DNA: TGTGCCAGTAGTATAACCGGGACTAGCCATATATCGGAGACCCAGTACTTC
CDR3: CASSITGTSHISETQYF

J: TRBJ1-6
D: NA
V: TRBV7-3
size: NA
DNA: TGTGCCAGCAGCTTTCGGGGGGAGAATTCACCCCTCCACTTT
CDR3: CASSFRGENSPLHF

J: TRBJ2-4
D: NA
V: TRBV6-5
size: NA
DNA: TGTGCCAGCAGGATCGGGGGACTAGCCAAAAACATTCAGTACTTC
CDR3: CASRIGGLAKNIQYF

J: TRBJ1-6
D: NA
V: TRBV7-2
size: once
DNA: TGTGCCAGCAGCTTTCAGAGGGCTTCACCCCTCCACTTT
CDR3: CASSFQRASPLHF

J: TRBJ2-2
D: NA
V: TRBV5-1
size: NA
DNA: TGCGCCAGCAGCGGACCGAGACAGAAGATCGGGGAGCTGTTTTTT
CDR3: CASSGPRQKIGELFF

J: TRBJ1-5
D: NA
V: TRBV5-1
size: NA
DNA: TGCGCCAGCAGCTTGGAGGGGGGGCCTGGTCAGCCCCAGCATTTT
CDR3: CASSLEGGPGQPQHF

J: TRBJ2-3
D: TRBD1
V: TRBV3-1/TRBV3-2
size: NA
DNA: TGTGCCAGCAGCCAGGAAGCAGGGGGCGGCACAGATACGCAGTATTTT
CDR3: CASSQEAGGGTDTQYF

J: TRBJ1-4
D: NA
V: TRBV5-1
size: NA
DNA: TGCGCCAGCAGCCCCATGACAGCGGGATCTAATGAAAAACTGTTTTTT
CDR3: CASSPMTAGSNEKLFF

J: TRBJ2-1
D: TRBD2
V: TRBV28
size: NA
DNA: TGTGCCAGCAGCTCAGGGACTACATCCTACAATGAGCAGTTCTTC
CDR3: CASSSGTTSYNEQFF

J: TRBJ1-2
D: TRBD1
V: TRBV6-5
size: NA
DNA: TGTGCCAGCAGAAAGGACAGGGGGGTCTATGGCTACACCTTC
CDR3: CASRKDRGVYGYTF

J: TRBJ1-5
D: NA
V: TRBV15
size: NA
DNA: TGTGCCACCAGCAGACCTACACAATACAGAGACAATCAGCCCCAGCATTTT
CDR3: CATSRPTQYRDNQPQHF

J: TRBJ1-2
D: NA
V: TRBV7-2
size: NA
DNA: TGTGCCAGCAGCTTAGGCGCGGCTAACTATGGCTACACCTTC
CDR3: CASSLGAANYGYTF

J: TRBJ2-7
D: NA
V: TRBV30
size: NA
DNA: TGTGCCTGGAGCTACTCTACGGCGGGGATGTACTTC
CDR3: CAWSYSTAGMYF

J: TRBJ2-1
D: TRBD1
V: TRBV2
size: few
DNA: TGTGCCAGCATCTGGCAGGGGGATGTGGGTGAGCAGTTCTTC
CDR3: CASIWQGDVGEQFF

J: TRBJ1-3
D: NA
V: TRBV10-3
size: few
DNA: TGTGCCATCAGTGGGCCTGAATTTGGAAACACCATATATTTT
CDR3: CAISGPEFGNTIYF

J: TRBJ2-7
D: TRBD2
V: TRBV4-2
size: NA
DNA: TGTGCCAGCAGCCAAGATCCGGGGGGAACCTTTTACGAGCAGTACTTC
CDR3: CASSQDPGGTFYEQYF

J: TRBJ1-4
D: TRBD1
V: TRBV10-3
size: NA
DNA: TGTGCCATCGGGGGACAGGAACATGAAAAACTGTTTTTT
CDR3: CAIGGQEHEKLFF

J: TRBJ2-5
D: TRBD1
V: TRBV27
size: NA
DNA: TGTGCCAGCAGTTTACTCCCCGGGACAGCCCAAGAGACCCAGTACTTC
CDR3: CASSLLPGTAQETQYF

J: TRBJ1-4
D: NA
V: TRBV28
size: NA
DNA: TGTGCCAGCAGTTTCCGTGTTGGGCAGGGTAATGAAAAACTGTTTTTT
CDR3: CASSFRVGQGNEKLFF

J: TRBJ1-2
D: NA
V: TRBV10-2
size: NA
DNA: TGCGCCAGCAGTGTATTTGAACATCTCTCTTATGGCTACACCTTC
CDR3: CASSVFEHLSYGYTF

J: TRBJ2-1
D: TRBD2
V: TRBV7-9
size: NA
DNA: TGTGCCAGCAGCAGCACCGGGACTAGCGGGATCAATGAGCAGTTCTTC
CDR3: CASSSTGTSGINEQFF

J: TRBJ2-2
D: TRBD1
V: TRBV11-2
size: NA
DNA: TGTGCCAGCAGGTGGGACAGGGGGAACACCGGGGAGCTGTTTTTT
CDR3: CASRWDRGNTGELFF

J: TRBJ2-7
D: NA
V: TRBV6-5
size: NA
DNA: TGTGCCAGCAGTTCGGGTGAACATAGGTCCTACGAGCAGTACTTC
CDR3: CASSSGEHRSYEQYF

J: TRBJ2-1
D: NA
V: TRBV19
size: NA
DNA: TGTGCCAGTAGAGGGTTTAGGAGGGCTACCTACAATGAGCAGTTCTTC
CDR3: CASRGFRRATYNEQFF

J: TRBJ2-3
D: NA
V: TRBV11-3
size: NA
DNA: TGTGCCAGCAGCTTAAAGCAGGGGTGGGATACGCAGTATTTT
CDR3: CASSLKQGWDTQYF

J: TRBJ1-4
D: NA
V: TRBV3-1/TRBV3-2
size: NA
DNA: TGTGCCAGCAGCCAACTTAATGAAAAACTGTTTTTT
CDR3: CASSQLNEKLFF

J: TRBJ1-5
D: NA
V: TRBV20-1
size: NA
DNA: TGCAGTGCTAGTCAGGGGCAGCCCCAGCATTTT
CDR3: CSASQGQPQHF

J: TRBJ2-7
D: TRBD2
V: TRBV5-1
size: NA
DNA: TGCGCCAGCAGCGGCTCTAGCGGGAACCCTCCCTACGAGCAGTACTTC
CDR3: CASSGSSGNPPYEQYF

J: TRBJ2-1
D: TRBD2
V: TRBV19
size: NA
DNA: TGTGCCAGTAGACCGACTAGCAGCAGCTCCTACAATGAGCAGTTCTTC
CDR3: CASRPTSSSSYNEQFF

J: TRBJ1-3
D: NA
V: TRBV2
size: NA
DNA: TGTGCCAGCAGTGAAGGGGGCTCTGGTTACACCATATATTTT
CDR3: CASSEGGSGYTIYF